This passage covers 11 T cell receptor beta chains from one sample sequenced in a study of shared clonotypes between healthy human individuals (dated by TCRdb to 2018 to 2021). The library came from the immunoSEQ multiplex PCR assay. The source is immuneACCESS, and TCRdb retained only in-frame sequences with V and J called. Part of the clones is not carried over; for the studies checked, unresolved V genes explain less than half of this, and the remainder is unexplained. For this sample there are over a million clones; approximately 97% appear just once. The ten largest make up 1.2% of the sample. The sample consisted of naive CD4+ T cells sorted from blood. The cell subset or site label corresponds to: CD45RA+ positively selected. The receptors derive from a man aged 30 to 45 in good health.

The chain has TRBV18 and TRBJ2-2; no clear D gene. Between the trimmed V and J ends, which lost 2 bases and 4 bases, there was a span of 11 bases. Germline V gene sequence: CDR1 KGHSH, CDR2 LQKENI. CDR3 length: 15 amino acids. CDR3 bases: TGTGCCAGCTCACCAGGGGTTAGAGTCACCGGGGAGCTGTTTTTT. Protein: CASSPGVRVTGELFF.

CDR3 sequence (DNA): TGTGCCAGCAGCAAATATCATCCGGATAGCAATCAGCCCCAGCATTTT. Translation: CASSKYHPDSNQPQHF. V is TRBV21-1 and J is TRBJ1-5. TRBV21-1 is flagged as a pseudogene. The CDR3 has 16 residues.

This sequence joins TRBV6-5 and TRBJ2-3; unclear D gene. The ends were cut back, 4 bases at V and 5 bases at J, with 7 bases in the middle. CDR1 is MNHEY, CDR2 SVGAGI, per germline. CDR3 size: 12 residues. The DNA of the CDR3 is TGTGCCAGCAGTTTTGACCGAGATACGCAGTATTTT. Residues: CASSFDRDTQYF.

Notes on this clone: Other DNA sequences within the sample encode an identical CDR3. The chain combines TRBV28 with TRBJ1-2; D remains ambiguous. V was clipped by 3 bases and J by 4 bases, with 6 bases between them. This CDR3 has 12 amino acids. Germline assignment: CDR1 MDHEN and CDR2 SYDVKM. CDR3 in amino acids: CASSLGGYGYTF. The CDR3, as DNA: TGTGCCAGCAGTTTGGGAGGCTATGGCTACACCTTC.

The DNA of the CDR3 is TGTGCCAGCAGCTTTGGGACTAGCGGGAGGGCCGGGGAGACCCAGTACTTC. Translation: CASSFGTSGRAGETQYF. V usage is TRBV9 and J usage is TRBJ2-5, with TRBD2 identical over 16 bases. CDR1 and CDR2 from the germline V gene are SGDLS and YYNGEE. This CDR3 has 17 residues. The ends lost 4 bases at V and 5 bases at J; junction bases unmatched: 8.

This clone was counted once. J is TRBJ2-6 and V is TRBV7-3; D is undetermined. The CDR3 is made up of 15 amino acids. The V end lost 0 bases, the J end lost 0 bases, and 3 bases lay between the germline ends. CDR1 and CDR2 from the germline V gene are SGHTA and FQGTGA. CDR3 nucleotides: TGTGCCAGCAGCTTAACGCACTCTGGGGCCAACGTCCTGACTTTC. Residues: CASSLTHSGANVLTF.

The V and J genes are TRBV27 and TRBJ2-5; the D is unclear. Trimming took off 6 bases at V and 5 bases at J, with 16 bases between the two ends. This CDR3 is 14 amino acids long. Germline CDR1 reads MNHEY; CDR2 reads SMNVEV (reference sequence). This chain's CDR3 is CASRAAFRGETQYF. In DNA, the CDR3 is TGTGCCAGCAGAGCCGCGTTTCGTGGGGAGACCCAGTACTTC.

The gene calls are TRBV5-4 and TRBJ2-1; D is perhaps TRBD1 (5 bases). CDR1 and CDR2 from the germline V gene are SGHNT and YYREEE (reference sequence). Trimming removed 3 bases from V and 5 bases from J, with 21 bases in between. CDR3 length: 17 amino acids. CDR3 bases: TGTGCCAGCAGCTCCCACATTGGGGCTCTTAGGAACAATGAGCAGTTCTTC. Protein sequence: CASSSHIGALRNNEQFF.

The chain joins TRBV11-3 to TRBJ2-7, with unresolved D. V lost 5 bases and J lost 1, with 12 bases in between. The V gene's germline CDR1 is SGHNT and CDR2 YENEEA. The CDR3 sequence is 14 residues long. DNA of the CDR3: TGTGCCAGCAGCCCCATATGGGCGTCCTACGAGCAGTACTTC. This sequence encodes CASSPIWASYEQYF.

The chain recombines TRBV5-4 with TRBJ2-6; D remains unclear. Trimming pared 3 bases from V and 0 bases from J, leaving 7 bases between. CDR1 and CDR2 from the germline V gene are SGHNT and YYREEE (reference sequence). The CDR3 is 15 residues long. The CDR3 DNA follows: TGTGCCAGCAGCTCGTTCCCCTCTGGGGCCAACGTCCTGACTTTC. This encodes CASSSFPSGANVLTF. Filled out from reference TRBV5-4 and TRBJ2-6, the complete variable domain reads ETGVTQSPTHLIKTRGQQVTLRCSSQSGHNTVSWYQQALGQGPQFIFQYYREEENGRGNFPPRFSGLQFPNYSSELNVNALELDDSALYLCASSSFPSGANVLTFGAGSRLTVL.

The chain employs TRBV7-8 and TRBJ1-3; no definite D call. The CDR3 is 14 amino acids. Trimming removed 5 bases from V and 7 bases from J, with 15 bases in between. Per germline, CDR1 SGHVS and CDR2 FQNEAQ. DNA for the CDR3: TGTGCCAGCAGCCCCCGGAGGCTGGAGAACACCATATATTTT. Translating it yields CASSPRRLENTIYF.